This paragraph reports one T cell receptor beta chain. Its antigen is unidentified. This sample is part of a study of cytomegalovirus exposure and HLA in healthy donors. Primers for the PCR totalled 60 Vbeta and 13 Jbeta. Some clones are missing from TCRdb's copy, which holds only in-frame ones; the method was immunoSEQ multiplex PCR. In the table there are under 150,000 clones, just under 80% of which are singletons. Study-level findings and limits: Reported results showed that the classifier diagnosed cytomegalovirus status with high specificity and sensitivity. CMV serostatus stood as the only immune exposure information on hand. In a later analysis, at a false discovery rate of 0.05, 15,000 to 20,000 TCR beta sequences matched HLA alleles.

Sequenced sample: PBMCs. This clonotype was sampled from a male donor in good health and CMV-seronegative.

CDR3 sequence: CASSEAPGINYGYTF. Written as DNA, the CDR3 is TGCGCCAGCAGCGAAGCGCCGGGGATTAACTATGGCTACACCTTC. This chain uses TRBV5-1 with TRBJ1-2; no definite D call. Germline assignment: CDR1 SGHRS and CDR2 YFSETQ. The V gene lost 4 bases and the J gene lost 1 base, with 14 bases spanning the gap. The CDR3 totals 15 residues.